This entry describes one TCR beta chain. V lost 9 bases, J lost 7 bases, and 13 bases lay in between. The length of the CDR3 is 13 residues. Germline CDR1 reads MGHDK; CDR2 reads SYGVNS. This sample was included in a study of blood T cell repertoires in COVID-19. Study-wide background: Samples taken during acute and convalescent COVID-19 were collected in the United States, Italy and Spain.

Assay used: immunoSEQ multiplex PCR; TCRdb lists only in-frame clones, some missing. Of roughly 160,000 clones listed, 75% to 90% were seen once; the top ten hold less than 4%. Participant age was about 18 to 89 years, and participants resided in fewer than 30 US areas. Cohort 3 recovery required two negative PCRs, clearance, or symptom resolution. This chain uses TRBV25-1 with TRBJ1-6; no definite D call. This sequence originates from a woman aged 60-70 years who had recovered from COVID-19. Sequencing used PBMCs or T cells enriched from blood (not recorded which). CDR3 region: CASLPRANSPLHF. Here the CDR3 DNA reads TGTGCCAGTTTACCGAGGGCCAATTCACCCCTCCACTTT.